Presented here are 32 T cell receptor beta chains from one specimen sequenced in a study of cytomegalovirus exposure and HLA in healthy donors. Use of 60 Vbeta and 13 Jbeta primers characterized the PCR. Sequenced by immunoSEQ multiplex PCR; TCRdb stores in-frame clones only, minus some. The sample holds about 210,000 clones, about 85% seen once. The specimen sequenced was PBMCs. These receptors were collected from a male donor in good health and CMV-seropositive.

V gene TRBV18 combines with J gene TRBJ2-5; 13 bases map to TRBD2. V shed 3 bases and J 3 bases; nucleotides not matched to a gene: 1. CDR3 length: 15 amino acids. Germline values: CDR1 KGHSH, CDR2 LQKENI. The CDR3 loop is CASSPGTSGEETQYF. The CDR3 nucleotides are TGTGCCAGCTCACCGGGGACTAGCGGGGAAGAGACCCAGTACTTC.

About this clone: Distinct nucleotide sequences in the sample also encode this CDR3. The chain recombines TRBV5-1 with TRBJ2-7; 7 bases are a match to TRBD2. Germline CDR1 and CDR2: SGHRS and YFSETQ. The CDR3 loop spans 14 amino acids. J lost 3 bases, V lost 0 bases, and 3 bases had no gene match. CDR3 sequence (DNA): TGCGCCAGCAGCTTGGCGGGGGGAAGCTACGAGCAGTACTTC. Translating it yields CASSLAGGSYEQYF.

The chain couples TRBV2 to TRBJ1-3; 11 bases are a match to TRBD1. From germline, CDR1 is SNHLY and CDR2 FYNNEI. CDR3 length: 16 amino acids. J lost 1 base, V lost 6 bases, and 5 bases had no gene match. CDR3 residues: CASRRTGGASGNTIYF. The CDR3 DNA is TGTGCCAGCAGGAGGACAGGGGGCGCTTCTGGAAACACCATATATTTT.

This clone was detected once. CDR3 protein: CASSDLYRGSNYGYTF. CDR3 DNA: TGTGCCAGCAGTGACCTCTACAGGGGATCTAACTATGGCTACACCTTC. J is TRBJ1-2 and V is TRBV6-1; 7 bases align to TRBD1. V lost 3 bases to trimming and J lost 0 bases; unmatched junction nucleotides: 7. The CDR3 sequence is 16 residues long. The germline V gene has CDR1 MNHNS and CDR2 SASEGT.

This rearrangement joins TRBV5-6 to TRBJ1-4; weak D call: TRBD1 (5 bases). Germline V gene lookup returns CDR1 SGHDT and CDR2 YYEEEE. The ends were cut back, 4 bases at V and 7 bases at J, with 20 bases in the middle. The CDR3 has 16 residues. The chain's CDR3 is CASSPDAGISSEKLFF. DNA of the CDR3: TGTGCCAGCAGCCCAGACGCAGGGATTAGTAGTGAAAAACTGTTTTTT.

The V and J genes are TRBV6-5 and TRBJ1-5; D is unresolved. CDR1 is MNHEY, CDR2 SVGAGI, per germline. Between the trimmed V and J ends, which lost 8 bases and 7 bases, there was a span of 9 bases. CDR3 length: 11 residues. The CDR3 region is CASGLGQPQHF. CDR3 nucleotide sequence: TGTGCCAGCGGTTTGGGCCAGCCCCAGCATTTT.

The V and J genes are TRBV18 and TRBJ2-7; D not certain. V dropped 2 bases and J dropped 2 bases, with 13 bases sitting between them. Per the germline V gene, CDR1 is KGHSH and CDR2 is LQKENI. The CDR3 has 15 amino acids. CDR3: CASSPLAVNPYEQYF. For the CDR3, the DNA is TGTGCCAGCTCACCATTGGCAGTTAATCCCTACGAGCAGTACTTC.

V is TRBV28 and J is TRBJ1-5; 8 nucleotides line up with TRBD1. V was pared by 1 base and J by 7 bases, with 12 bases of the junction left unmatched. This CDR3 has 17 amino acids. CDR1 MDHEN and CDR2 SYDVKM come from the germline V gene. Here the CDR3 DNA reads TGTGCCAGCAGTTTATTTGGGGCACAGGGGGAGGGACAGCCCCAGCATTTT. It translates to CASSLFGAQGEGQPQHF.

The chain recombines TRBV7-7 with TRBJ1-1; D gene unclear. The CDR3 consists of 13 residues. Germline CDR1 reads SSHAT; CDR2 reads FNYEAQ (reference sequence). V dropped 5 bases and J dropped 1 base, with 8 bases sitting between them. The CDR3 nucleotides are TGTGCCAGCAGCCCAGGTAGGAACACTGAAGCTTTCTTT. Translation: CASSPGRNTEAFF.

The V call is TRBV7-3, the J call TRBJ2-1, with 10 nucleotides matching TRBD2. Germline CDR1 and CDR2: SGHTA and FQGTGA. Germline trimming cut 4 bases from V and 9 bases from J; bases unmatched to any gene: 9. The CDR3 is made up of 15 amino acids. The chain's CDR3 is CASSSGTSEHGEQFF. The CDR3 bases are TGTGCCAGCAGCTCCGGGACTAGCGAACATGGTGAGCAGTTCTTC.

CDR3 coding DNA: TGTGCCAGCAGCTTGGACAGACGGCACTATGGCTACACCTTC. Protein product: CASSLDRRHYGYTF. V and J are TRBV5-6 and TRBJ1-2; D is ambiguous. This CDR3 is 14 amino acids long. CDR1 and CDR2 (germline): SGHDT, YYEEEE. With 0 bases removed from V and 3 bases from J, the gap between germline ends came to 9 bases.

The rearrangement joins TRBV7-3 to TRBJ1-6, with D unresolved. Trimming removed 3 bases at V and 9 bases at J, with 12 bases between. The V gene's germline CDR1 is SGHTA and CDR2 FQGTGA. This CDR3 spans 14 amino acids. In nucleotides, the CDR3 is TGTGCCAGCAGCTTGAGGAGCCAGAGTTCACCCCTCCACTTT. Translating it yields CASSLRSQSSPLHF.

The J gene is TRBJ2-1, the V gene TRBV7-2; 7 positions match TRBD2. CDR1 is SGHTA and CDR2 is FQGNSA in the germline V gene. CDR3 size: 13 residues. V trimming: 5 bases; J trimming: 14 bases; junction bases outside the gene matches: 12. The CDR3 region has the DNA TGTGCCAGCAGCCCTGGACCCGGGACTAATGAGTTCTTC. Translated, it gives CASSPGPGTNEFF.

The chain combines TRBV30 with TRBJ1-1; D gene unclear. The CDR3 spans 13 residues. V gave up 1 base and J gave up 1 base, with 7 bases separating them. CDR1 is GTSNPN, CDR2 SVGIG, per germline (reference sequence). CDR3 amino acids: CAWSAGWNTEAFF. In DNA, the CDR3 is TGTGCCTGGAGTGCCGGGTGGAACACTGAAGCTTTCTTT.

This chain uses TRBV4-1 with TRBJ1-3, with D possibly being TRBD1 (5 bases). The V gene's germline CDR1 is MGHRA and CDR2 YSYEKL. V shed 1 base and J shed 4 bases, with 11 bases lying between them. This CDR3 comprises 15 residues. CDR3 region: CASSQGLREGNTIYF. The CDR3 nucleotides are TGCGCCAGCAGCCAAGGCCTCAGGGAAGGAAACACCATATATTTT.

The chain links TRBV6-5 to TRBJ2-7, with 13 bases aligning to TRBD2. The CDR3 totals 11 residues. In germline, CDR1 is MNHEY, CDR2 SVGAGI. This chain's CDR3 is CGTSGGEEQYF. The CDR3 DNA reads TGTGGGACTAGCGGGGGTGAGGAGCAGTACTTC.

V usage is TRBV28 and J usage is TRBJ1-5; TRBD1 agrees at 7 bases. The V and J ends lost 8 bases and 11 bases, in that order; junction bases with no gene match: 15. The CDR3 has 14 residues. The germline gives CDR1 MDHEN, CDR2 SYDVKM. This chain's CDR3 is CASGQGGPLSTQHF. CDR3 sequence (DNA): TGTGCCAGCGGTCAGGGGGGCCCTCTTTCGACCCAGCATTTT.

V usage is TRBV4-1 and J usage is TRBJ2-2, with 7 bases identical to TRBD2. The ends lost 2 bases at V and 0 bases at J; junction bases unmatched: 9. The CDR3 length is 18 residues. Per the germline V gene, CDR1 is MGHRA and CDR2 is YSYEKL. The CDR3 DNA is TGCGCCAGCAGCCAAAACCCCGGGGGGTCCGCGAACACCGGGGAGCTGTTTTTT. Protein sequence: CASSQNPGGSANTGELFF.

The chain has TRBV28 and TRBJ2-1, with 11 bases fitting TRBD2. CDR1 and CDR2 (germline): MDHEN, SYDVKM. The CDR3 loop spans 16 amino acids. After removal of 5 bases from V and 4 bases from J, the junction contained 7 bases not matched to a gene. CDR3 in amino acids: CASSIILAGDYNEQFF. DNA of the CDR3: TGTGCCAGCAGTATCATACTAGCGGGAGATTACAATGAGCAGTTCTTC.

V gene TRBV15 combines with J gene TRBJ1-2; 8 bases agree with TRBD1. CDR1 and CDR2 from the germline V gene are LNHNV and YYDKDF (reference sequence). This CDR3 is built from 14 residues. The V and J ends lost 0 bases and 8 bases, in that order; junction bases with no gene match: 5. The CDR3 sequence: CATSREDRGGGYTF. The CDR3 region has the DNA TGTGCCACCAGCAGAGAAGACAGGGGAGGCGGCTACACCTTC. The full variable domain, its missing parts supplied by reference TRBV15 and TRBJ1-2, is DAMVIQNPRYQVTQFGKPVTLSCSQTLNHNVMYWYQQKSSQAPKLLFHYYDKDFNNEADTPDNFQSRRPNTSFCFLDIRSPGLGDTAMYLCATSREDRGGGYTFGSGTRLTVV.

This clone was recorded once. The gene calls are TRBV30 and TRBJ2-3, with 7 bases lining up with TRBD2. CDR1 is GTSNPN, CDR2 SVGIG, per germline (reference sequence). CDR3 length: 12 residues. The V and J ends lost 5 bases and 10 bases, in that order; junction bases with no gene match: 9. CDR3 coding DNA: TGTGCCTGGGGCCCGGTTGGGGGGGCGCAGTATTTT. It codes for CAWGPVGGAQYF.

This clone showed up just once. J is TRBJ1-5 and V is TRBV19; the D is unclear. This CDR3 contains 13 residues. V dropped 3 bases and J dropped 4 bases, with 7 bases sitting between them. Germline V CDR1 and CDR2: LNHDA, SQIVND (reference sequence). Here the CDR3 reads CASSIRGNQPQHF. The CDR3 DNA sequence: TGTGCCAGTAGTATCAGAGGGAATCAGCCCCAGCATTTT.

The rearrangement uses TRBV6-5 and TRBJ1-1; D gene unclear. Trimming removed 6 bases at V and 0 bases at J, with 8 bases between. The germline CDR1 and CDR2 sequences are MNHEY and SVGAGI. This CDR3 has 13 residues. The CDR3 region has the DNA TGTGCCAGCAGAGGACTGATGAACACTGAAGCTTTCTTT. Protein sequence: CASRGLMNTEAFF.

This chain connects TRBV7-2 to TRBJ2-1, with D possibly being TRBD1 (9 bases). This CDR3 spans 16 amino acids. V was pared by 1 base and J by 8 bases, with 18 bases between. Per germline, CDR1 SGHTA and CDR2 FQGNSA. CDR3 nucleotides: TGTGCCAGCAGCTTAGTCGGGACAGGGACTAGGGATGAGCAGTTCTTC. It is translated as CASSLVGTGTRDEQFF.

The chain has TRBV6-5 and TRBJ2-1; TRBD2 aligns across 11 bases. Per the germline V gene, CDR1 is MNHEY and CDR2 is SVGAGI. This CDR3 comprises 14 residues. With V trimmed by 7 bases and J by 6 bases, 5 bases remained unmatched. Here the CDR3 DNA reads TGTGCCAGCACAGGAACTAGCGGGAGCAATGAGCAGTTCTTC. It is translated as CASTGTSGSNEQFF.

The V and J genes are TRBV5-6 and TRBJ2-7; TRBD2 is a possible D gene (5 bases). The CDR3 has 13 amino acids. V lost 6 bases and J lost 7, with 17 bases in between. Germline V gives CDR1 SGHDT, CDR2 YYEEEE. This CDR3 reads CASTPVEPGEQYF. The CDR3 nucleotides read TGTGCCAGCACCCCCGTGGAGCCGGGGGAGCAGTACTTC.

This clone was seen a few times. The CDR3 spells CASSYGGPPIETQYF. The CDR3 DNA reads as TGTGCCAGCAGTTACGGTGGGCCCCCAATAGAGACCCAGTACTTC. The chain is built from TRBV6-5 and TRBJ2-5, with unresolved D. V lost 2 bases, J lost 4 bases, and 14 bases lay in between. Germline CDR1 is MNHEY and CDR2 is SVGAGI. The length of the CDR3 is 15 residues.

DNA of the CDR3: TGCGGGGTAGGGGGAAACACTGAAGCTTTCTTT. This encodes CGVGGNTEAFF. The chain employs TRBV29-1 and TRBJ1-1; D is perhaps TRBD1 (6 bases). Germline V gene sequence: CDR1 SQVTM, CDR2 ANQGSEA. The CDR3 is 11 residues long.

For the CDR3, the DNA is TGCAGCGTTGCTAGCGGGAGCGGGACAGATACGCAGTATTTT. Its translation is CSVASGSGTDTQYF. The rearrangement joins TRBV29-1 to TRBJ2-3; the match to TRBD2 covers 10 bases. The CDR3 extends over 14 amino acids. Germline CDR1 SQVTM, CDR2 ANQGSEA. With V trimmed by 4 bases and J by 3 bases, 4 bases remained unmatched.

The chain has TRBV11-3 and TRBJ2-1, with D maybe TRBD2 (7 bases). The CDR3 runs to 15 residues. The V and J ends lost 5 bases and 2 bases respectively, with 13 bases between them. Germline loops: CDR1 SGHNT, CDR2 YENEEA. The CDR3 sequence: CASSGGAKTYNEQFF. Written as DNA, the CDR3 is TGTGCCAGCAGCGGGGGGGCCAAAACCTACAATGAGCAGTTCTTC.

This clone was observed a single time. The chain uses TRBV15 and TRBJ2-5; 12 bases match TRBD2. The CDR3 runs 19 residues. The germline V gene encodes CDR1 LNHNV and CDR2 YYDKDF (reference sequence). The V segment lost 3 bases and the J segment 5 bases; nucleotides outside the gene matches: 16. The DNA of the CDR3 is TGTGCCACCAGCAGCACCGATAGGGCTAGCGGGGGGGCCCGGGAGACCCAGTACTTC. Translation: CATSSTDRASGGARETQYF.

This clone was seen just once. This chain connects TRBV11-2 to TRBJ2-1, with TRBD1 matching over 7 bases. The ends lost 8 bases at V and 8 bases at J; junction bases unmatched: 3. The CDR3 sequence is 11 residues long. Per the germline V gene, CDR1 is SGHAT and CDR2 is FQNNGV. The CDR3 region has the DNA TGTGCCAGCGGTAGGGGGCATGAGCAGTTCTTC. Translated: CASGRGHEQFF.